In this sample, the clone carrying this TCR beta chain turned up many times. The antigen remains undetermined. These data originate in a study of T cells after yellow fever vaccination. Germline V gene sequence: CDR1 LGHNA, CDR2 YSLEER. The CDR3 sequence is 16 residues long. Trimming at V came to 1 base and at J to 3 bases, leaving 4 bases not matched to a gene. Findings and caveats of the study: Detected again after the booster were most primary-vaccination clones, at 95% to 98% CD4 and 88% CD8. FACS-sorted repertoires could contain abundant clonotypes contaminating from the bulk population. By day 5 rather than day 15, the secondary response had peaked, though it was weaker.

5'RACE template switching generated TCR cDNA, adding a universal primer site and UMIs. In TCRdb, the 5' RACE reads were re-called with MiXCR into one record per CDR3 protein. The sample lists some 390,000 distinct CDR3 sequences; roughly 6.1% were seen once. This clonotype was sampled from a man in his thirties or forties who received the YFV17D yellow fever vaccine. The genes are TRBV4-3 and TRBJ2-7; 12 bases line up with TRBD2. Sequenced material: PBMCs, taken 5 days after the yellow fever booster vaccination. CDR3: CASSQGLLAGGYEQYF. The DNA of the CDR3 is TGCGCCAGCAGCCAAGGCCTACTAGCGGGAGGCTACGAGCAGTACTTC.